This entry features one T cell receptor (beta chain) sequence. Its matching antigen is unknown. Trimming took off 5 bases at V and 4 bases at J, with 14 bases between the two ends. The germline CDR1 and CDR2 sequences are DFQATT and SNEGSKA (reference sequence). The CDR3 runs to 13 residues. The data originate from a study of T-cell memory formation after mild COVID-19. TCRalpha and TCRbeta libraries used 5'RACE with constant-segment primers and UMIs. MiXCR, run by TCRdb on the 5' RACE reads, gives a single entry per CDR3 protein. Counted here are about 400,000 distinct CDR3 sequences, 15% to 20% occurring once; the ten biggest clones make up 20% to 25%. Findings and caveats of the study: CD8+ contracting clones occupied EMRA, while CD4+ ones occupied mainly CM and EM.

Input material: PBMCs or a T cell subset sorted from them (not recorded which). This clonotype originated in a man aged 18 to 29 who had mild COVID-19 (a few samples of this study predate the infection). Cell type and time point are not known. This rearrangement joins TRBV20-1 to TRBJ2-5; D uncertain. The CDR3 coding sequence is TGCAGTGCTTTCCTGGACGGTCGAGAGACCCAGTACTTC. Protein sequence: CSAFLDGRETQYF.